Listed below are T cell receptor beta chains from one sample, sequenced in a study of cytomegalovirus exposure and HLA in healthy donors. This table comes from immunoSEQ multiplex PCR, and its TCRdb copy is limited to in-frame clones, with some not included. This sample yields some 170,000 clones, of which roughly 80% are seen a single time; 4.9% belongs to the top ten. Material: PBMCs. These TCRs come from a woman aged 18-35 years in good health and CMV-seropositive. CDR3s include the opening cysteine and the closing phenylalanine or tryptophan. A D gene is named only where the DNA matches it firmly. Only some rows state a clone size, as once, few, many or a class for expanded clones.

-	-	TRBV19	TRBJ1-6	TGTGCCAGTAGTCCACGCGGGCCCGACAAAGCACCCCTCCACTTT	CASSPRGPDKAPLHF
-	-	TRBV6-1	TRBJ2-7	TGTGCCAGCAGTGTAGGTCGAGCGGAGCACTACGAGCAGTACTTC	CASSVGRAEHYEQYF
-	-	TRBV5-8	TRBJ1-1	TGTGCCAGCAGCCGAGGGACATTGAGCACTGAAGCTTTCTTT	CASSRGTLSTEAFF
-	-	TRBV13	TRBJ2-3	TGTGCCAGCAGCTTTCTGATCCGGGCAGATACGCAGTATTTT	CASSFLIRADTQYF
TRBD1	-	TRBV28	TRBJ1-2	TGTGCCAGCAGTTCTGGCGGTACAGGCTACAGGGGTTGGGGCTACACCTTC	CASSSGGTGYRGWGYTF
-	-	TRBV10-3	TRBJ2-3	TGTGCCATCAGTCCTCAACCGGGACTTGGCACAGATACGCAGTATTTT	CAISPQPGLGTDTQYF
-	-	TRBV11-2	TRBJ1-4	TGTGCCAGCAGCTTAGTCGGCAGGGTTAATGAAAAACTGTTTTTT	CASSLVGRVNEKLFF
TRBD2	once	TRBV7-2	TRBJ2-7	TGTGCCAGCAGCACCGGACTAGCGGGGGGGCCGAAGCAGTACTTC	CASSTGLAGGPKQYF
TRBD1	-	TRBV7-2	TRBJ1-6	TGTGCCAGCAGCTTAGAGGGACAGGGGAGGGGGTCACCCCTCCACTTT	CASSLEGQGRGSPLHF
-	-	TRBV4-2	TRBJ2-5	TGTGCCAGCAGCCAAGGCGTAATCGGAGAGACCCAGTACTTC	CASSQGVIGETQYF
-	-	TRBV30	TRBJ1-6	TGTGCCTGGGGGCTCTTATTTGTGAATTCACCCCTCCACTTT	CAWGLLFVNSPLHF
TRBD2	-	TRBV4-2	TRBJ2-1	TGTGCCAGCAGCCCCCAGGGGCGGGGGGCGGACAATGAGCAGTTCTTC	CASSPQGRGADNEQFF
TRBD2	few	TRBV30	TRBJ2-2	TGTGCCTGGAGCCGGGGGGGGACCGGGGAGCTGTTTTTT	CAWSRGGTGELFF
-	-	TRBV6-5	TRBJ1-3	TGTGCCAGCAGTCCCGTGAAAGAGTCTGGAAACACCATATATTTT	CASSPVKESGNTIYF
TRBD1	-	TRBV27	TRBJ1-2	TGTGCCAGCAGTCGACAGGGGGCCAACTATGGCTACACCTTC	CASSRQGANYGYTF
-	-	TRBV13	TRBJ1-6	TGTGCCAGCAGCGCCCTGCAGGGCGGACCGGCGCGGTTTAATTCACCCCTCCACTTT	CASSALQGGPARFNSPLHF
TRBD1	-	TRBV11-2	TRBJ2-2	TGTGCCAGCAGCTCTAACTTCGACAGGGTCGGGACCGGGGAGCTGTTTTTT	CASSSNFDRVGTGELFF
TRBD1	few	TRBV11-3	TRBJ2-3	TGTGCCAGCGCTGTGGGGACAGGGGATACGCAGTATTTT	CASAVGTGDTQYF
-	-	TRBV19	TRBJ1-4	TGTGCCAGTAGTAGAAAGGGGAAATCAGCCTCTAATGAAAAACTGTTTTTT	CASSRKGKSASNEKLFF
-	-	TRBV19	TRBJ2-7	TGTGCCAGTAGTAAAAACAGGGTCGGGACCTACGAGCAGTACTTC	CASSKNRVGTYEQYF
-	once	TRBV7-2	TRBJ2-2	TGTGCCAGCAGCTTTTTGGGGGCGGAGAGGACCGGGGAGCTGTTTTTT	CASSFLGAERTGELFF
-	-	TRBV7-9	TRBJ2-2	TGTGCCAGCAGCACTAGCCTATACACCGGGGAGCTGTTTTTT	CASSTSLYTGELFF
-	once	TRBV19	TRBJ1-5	TGTGCCAGCAGACCGCTTGAGGGACTTAGCAATCAGCCCCAGCATTTT	CASRPLEGLSNQPQHF
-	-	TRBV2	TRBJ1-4	TGTGCCAGCAGTGAAGCCCTCGGATCCGGGAATGAAAAACTGTTTTTT	CASSEALGSGNEKLFF
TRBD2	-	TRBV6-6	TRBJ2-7	TGTGCCAGCAGTTACCTAGGGCAGGGAGGGAACGAGCAGTACTTC	CASSYLGQGGNEQYF
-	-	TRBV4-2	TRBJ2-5	TGTGCCAGCAGCCTCTCTGGACACGGGCAAGAGACCCAGTACTTC	CASSLSGHGQETQYF
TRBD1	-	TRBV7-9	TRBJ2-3	TGTGCCAGCAGCCCGTCGCAAAGACAGGGGCCCACAGATACGCAGTATTTT	CASSPSQRQGPTDTQYF
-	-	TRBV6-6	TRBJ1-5	TGTGCCAGCAGTTACGGAGGCGGGGTGAGCAATCAGCCCCAGCATTTT	CASSYGGGVSNQPQHF
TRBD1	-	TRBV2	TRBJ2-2	TGTGCCAGCAGAAGGACAGGGACAAACACCGGGGAGCTGTTTTTT	CASRRTGTNTGELFF
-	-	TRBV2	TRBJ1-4	TGTGCCAGCAGTGGCAGACAGTTAAAGGAAAAACTGTTTTTT	CASSGRQLKEKLFF
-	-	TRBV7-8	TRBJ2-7	TGTGCCAGCAGCTTAGGGTCGCCTTACGAGCAGTACTTC	CASSLGSPYEQYF
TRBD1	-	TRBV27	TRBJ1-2	TGTGCCAGCAGTCCCTGGACAGGGGATGGCTACACCTTC	CASSPWTGDGYTF
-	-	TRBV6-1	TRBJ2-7	TGTGCCAGCAGTGTGTCCTTAGGGACTCCTGACGAGCAGTACTTC	CASSVSLGTPDEQYF
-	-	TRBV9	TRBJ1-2	TGTGCCAGCAGCGTGTTGGACATGAACTATGGCTACACCTTC	CASSVLDMNYGYTF
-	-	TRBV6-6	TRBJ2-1	TGTGCCAGCACCCTTGGGCAGGGGTACAATGAGCAGTTCTTC	CASTLGQGYNEQFF
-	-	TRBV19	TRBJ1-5	TGTGCCAGTAGTATAGGGAGGGAAACGGGCGACCAGCATTTT	CASSIGRETGDQHF
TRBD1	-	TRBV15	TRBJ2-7	TGTGCCACCAGCAGAGTACGGGACAGCTACGAGCAGTACTTC	CATSRVRDSYEQYF
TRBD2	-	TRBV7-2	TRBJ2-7	TGTGCCAGCAGCTTAGCGGGGGGGGAGCAGTACTTC	CASSLAGGEQYF
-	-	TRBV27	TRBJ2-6	TGTGCCAGCAGGCCAGTCTTGGCCTCTTCTGGGGCCAACGTCCTGACTTTC	CASRPVLASSGANVLTF
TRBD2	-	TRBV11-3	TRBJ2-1	TGTGCCAGCAGCTTAGGCCCTAGCGGGGACAATGAGCAGTTCTTC	CASSLGPSGDNEQFF
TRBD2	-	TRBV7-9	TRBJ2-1	TGTGCCATTAATAGCGGGGGACCCTACAATGAGCAGTTCTTC	CAINSGGPYNEQFF
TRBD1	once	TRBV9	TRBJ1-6	TGTGCCAGCAGCGTGGGACAGGGGGCCGTCAATTCACCCCTCCACTTT	CASSVGQGAVNSPLHF
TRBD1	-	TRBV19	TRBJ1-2	TGTGCCAGTAGTCCGACCGACAGGGGCTATGGCTACACCTTC	CASSPTDRGYGYTF
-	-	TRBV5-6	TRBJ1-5	TGTGCCAGCAGCCGGGAGCAGCCCCAGCATTTT	CASSREQPQHF
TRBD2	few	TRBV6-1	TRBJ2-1	TGTGCCAGCAGTGTACTAGCGGACTCCTACAATGAGCAGTTCTTC	CASSVLADSYNEQFF
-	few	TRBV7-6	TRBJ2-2	TGTGCCAGCAGCTTAGACTTTTACACCGGGGAGCTGTTTTTT	CASSLDFYTGELFF
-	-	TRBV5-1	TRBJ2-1	TGCGCCAGCAGCTTGGTTGGCGGGAATGAGCAGTTCTTC	CASSLVGGNEQFF
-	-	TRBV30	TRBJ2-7	TGTGCCTGGGGCCAGTACGAGCAGTACTTC	CAWGQYEQYF
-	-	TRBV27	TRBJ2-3	TGTGCCAGCGGGTCGGGTTACACAGATACGCAGTATTTT	CASGSGYTDTQYF
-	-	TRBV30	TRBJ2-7	TGTGCCTGGAGCATGGGACAACACGAGCAGTACTTC	CAWSMGQHEQYF
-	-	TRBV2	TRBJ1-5	TGTGCCAGCAGTTTCCGGGGAGATCAGCCCCAGCATTTT	CASSFRGDQPQHF
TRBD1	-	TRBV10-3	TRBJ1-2	TGTGCCATCAGTTACGACAGGGAAGTTGAGGGCTACACCTTC	CAISYDREVEGYTF
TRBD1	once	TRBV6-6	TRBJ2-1	TGTGCCAGCAGTTACTTGGACAGGGGGGACAATGAGCAGTTCTTC	CASSYLDRGDNEQFF
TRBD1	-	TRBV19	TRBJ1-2	TGTGCCAGTAGTATTTCGTTGACAGGGTATGGCTACACCTTC	CASSISLTGYGYTF